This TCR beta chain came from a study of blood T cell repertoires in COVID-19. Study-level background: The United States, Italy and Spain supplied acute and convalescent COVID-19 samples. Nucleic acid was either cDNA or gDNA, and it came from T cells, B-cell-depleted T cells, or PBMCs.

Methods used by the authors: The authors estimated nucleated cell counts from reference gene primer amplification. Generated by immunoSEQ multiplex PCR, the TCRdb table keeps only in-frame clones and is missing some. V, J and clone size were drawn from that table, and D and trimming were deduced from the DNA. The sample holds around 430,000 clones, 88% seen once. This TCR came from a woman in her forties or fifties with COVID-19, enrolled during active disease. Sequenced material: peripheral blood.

This CDR3 reads CASTKSGAKTGRSNIQYF. As DNA, the CDR3 is TGCGCCAGCACCAAATCGGGGGCCAAGACAGGGCGATCGAACATTCAGTACTTC. This rearrangement joins TRBV23-1 to TRBJ2-4; D might be TRBD1 (7 bases). TRBV23-1 is recorded as an ORF, its role being uncertain. With 7 bases removed from V and 7 bases from J, the gap between germline ends came to 29 bases. The CDR3 extends over 18 amino acids.